One TCR beta chain is described in this entry. Using immunoSEQ multiplex PCR, the repertoire was profiled, and TCRdb retains in-frame clones only, with some absent. This table holds a few hundred thousand clones, more than 85% found once. Recruitment covered fewer than 25 US areas and drew participants whose ages spanned roughly 18 to 100 years. This specimen comes from a study of blood T cell repertoires in COVID-19. Study at large: Sites in the United States, Italy and Spain provided acute and convalescent COVID-19 samples.

This receptor was obtained from a woman aged 55-70 years who had recovered from COVID-19. The sequencing sample was made of PBMCs or T cells enriched from blood (not recorded which).

As DNA, the CDR3 is TGCGCCAGCAGATTGCCTCAGGGAAACTATGGCTACACCTTC. Protein product: CASRLPQGNYGYTF. The chain recombines TRBV5-1 with TRBJ1-2; tentative D call: TRBD1 (5 bases). The V end was cut by 5 bases, the J end by 2 bases, with 13 bases between. CDR3 length equals 14 residues. CDR1 is SGHRS and CDR2 is YFSETQ in the germline V gene.